One TCR beta chain is described in this entry. The antigen is unknown. The sample originates from a study of cytomegalovirus exposure and HLA in healthy donors. Study results and limitations: The records held CMV serostatus as the only immune exposure information.

Vbeta (60) and Jbeta (13) primers were used in the PCR. Produced via immunoSEQ multiplex PCR; TCRdb's table is partial and in-frame only. The data show roughly 100,000 clones, roughly three quarters seen once. Germline values: CDR1 GTSNPN, CDR2 SVGIG (reference sequence). Trimming at V came to 0 bases and at J to 2 bases, leaving 7 bases not matched to a gene. The CDR3 consists of 15 residues. The origin of this receptor is a woman aged 55 to 70 in good health and CMV-seronegative. Material: PBMCs. The V and J genes are TRBV30 and TRBJ2-7; TRBD2 agrees at 7 bases. DNA for the CDR3: TGTGCCTGGAGTGTCTTCGGGGGAGGGCCCTACGAGCAGTACTTC. Translating gives CAWSVFGGGPYEQYF.